Listed below are T cell receptor beta chains from one sample, sequenced in a study of Ad26.COV2.S vaccination and SARS-CoV-2 variants. Profiling relied on immunoSEQ multiplex PCR, and the TCRdb table lists in-frame clones only, not all of them. The sample contains 300,000 to 450,000 clones, 70% to 90% of which appear only once. The sample consisted of peripheral blood, taken in a trial of Ad26.COV2.S vaccine versus placebo. These receptors all come from a person between 18 and 65 years old who received the Ad26.COV2.S COVID-19 vaccine or a placebo. CDR3s include the opening cysteine and the closing phenylalanine or tryptophan. The D gene is left open where the match is weak. Size is stated for part of the rows, as once, few or many counts, or as a class when the clone is expanded.

D	size	V	J	CDR3	DNA
.	.	TRBV25-1	TRBJ1-2	CASSDAWTAYGYTF	TGTGCCAGCAGTGATGCCTGGACAGCCTATGGCTACACCTTC
TRBD1	.	TRBV7-9	TRBJ2-7	CASSNRDSRFEQYF	TGTGCCAGCAGCAACCGGGACAGCAGATTCGAGCAGTACTTC
.	.	TRBV4-3	TRBJ2-7	CASSPPSGGGYEQYF	TGCGCCAGCAGCCCTCCCAGTGGGGGCGGCTACGAGCAGTACTTC
.	.	TRBV27	TRBJ2-6	CASSFSGANVLTF	TGTGCCAGCAGTTTCAGTGGGGCCAACGTCCTGACTTTC
.	.	TRBV7-2	TRBJ1-4	CASSYMNEKLFF	TGTGCCAGCAGCTATATGAATGAAAAACTGTTTTTT
.	.	TRBV9	TRBJ2-3	CASSVSRVTDTQYF	TGTGCCAGCAGCGTATCCAGAGTCACAGATACGCAGTATTTT
.	.	TRBV14	TRBJ2-1	CASSQEWQGEQFF	TGTGCCAGCAGCCAAGAATGGCAAGGCGAGCAGTTCTTC
.	.	TRBV7-9	TRBJ1-3	CASSLVGATSGNTIYF	TGTGCCAGCAGCTTAGTCGGGGCCACCTCTGGAAACACCATATATTTT
TRBD1	few	TRBV4-3	TRBJ2-4	CASSQTLTGSTNIQYF	TGCGCCAGCAGCCAGACCCTGACAGGGTCGACGAACATTCAGTACTTC
TRBD1	.	TRBV25-1	TRBJ1-3	CASIPQGLGNTIYF	TGTGCCAGCATCCCACAGGGGTTGGGAAACACCATATATTTT
TRBD2	.	TRBV19	TRBJ2-3	CASSMGLAGRTDTQYF	TGTGCCAGTAGTATGGGTCTAGCGGGACGCACAGATACGCAGTATTTT
.	.	TRBV4-1	TRBJ2-5	CASSQGRKETQYF	TGCGCCAGCAGCCAAGGTCGGAAAGAGACCCAGTACTTC
.	.	TRBV13	TRBJ1-1	CASSDTPWNSGAPPGEAFF	TGTGCCAGCAGCGATACTCCCTGGAACAGCGGTGCCCCTCCAGGAGAAGCTTTCTTT
.	.	TRBV28	TRBJ2-1	CASSFVGGPASYNEQFF	TGTGCCAGCAGTTTTGTGGGGGGTCCGGCCTCCTACAATGAGCAGTTCTTC
TRBD1	.	TRBV2	TRBJ2-3	CASKGQGAIVTQYF	TGTGCCAGCAAGGGGCAGGGGGCTATAGTTACGCAGTATTTT
.	.	TRBV19	TRBJ2-7	CVSSWQGGYEQYF	TGTGTCAGTAGTTGGCAGGGGGGGTACGAGCAGTACTTC
.	.	TRBV5-5	TRBJ1-5	CASGSGQGRENQPQHF	TGTGCGAGCGGATCCGGGCAGGGACGAGAAAATCAGCCCCAGCATTTT
TRBD1	few	TRBV4-3	TRBJ2-6	CASSQDGQGGANVLTF	TGCGCCAGCAGCCAAGATGGACAGGGTGGGGCCAACGTCCTGACTTTC
.	few	TRBV11-2	TRBJ1-5	CASSLGRDQPQHF	TGTGCCAGCAGCTTAGGGAGGGATCAGCCCCAGCATTTT
TRBD1	.	TRBV7-9	TRBJ2-6	CASSRQGSGANVLTF	TGTGCCAGCAGCAGACAGGGCTCTGGGGCCAACGTCCTGACTTTC
TRBD1	once	TRBV19	TRBJ1-2	CASSRTGIYGYTF	TGTGCCAGTAGCCGGACAGGGATCTATGGCTACACCTTC
.	.	TRBV7-9	TRBJ2-7	CASSSRSYEQYF	TGTGCCAGCAGCTCGCGGTCCTACGAGCAGTACTTC
.	.	TRBV28	TRBJ2-7	CASSFSGPYFF	TGTGCCAGCAGTTTTTCCGGGCCATATTTTTTC
.	.	TRBV18	TRBJ2-3	CASSPFASFTDTQYF	TGTGCCAGCTCACCCTTCGCTAGCTTTACAGATACGCAGTATTTT
TRBD1	.	TRBV2	TRBJ1-1	CASSGTGVRTEAFF	TGTGCCAGCAGCGGAACAGGGGTCCGCACTGAAGCTTTCTTT
TRBD1	.	TRBV28	TRBJ1-3	CASRTTGGKGNTIYF	TGTGCCAGCAGAACGACAGGGGGCAAAGGAAACACCATATATTTT
TRBD1	.	TRBV5-1	TRBJ2-2	CASPSSGTGAGELFF	TGCGCCAGCCCCTCATCCGGGACAGGGGCCGGGGAGCTGTTTTTT
.	.	TRBV2	TRBJ1-5	CASSEALGGVEPQHF	TGTGCCAGCAGTGAAGCGCTTGGGGGCGTAGAGCCCCAGCATTTT
.	.	TRBV4-1	TRBJ2-3	CASSQDKDYSAQYF	TGCGCCAGCAGCCAAGATAAAGACTACTCAGCGCAGTATTTT
TRBD1	.	TRBV3-1/TRBV3-2	TRBJ1-2	CASSQRTGVYGYTF	TGTGCCAGCAGCCAACGGACAGGGGTCTATGGCTACACCTTC
.	once	TRBV6-5	TRBJ2-2	CASGDGRHELFF	TGTGCCAGCGGGGACGGACGGCACGAGCTGTTTTTT
.	.	TRBV10-1	TRBJ2-3	CASSASGPTQYF	TGCGCCAGCAGTGCGAGCGGGCCGACGCAGTATTTT
.	.	TRBV6-6	TRBJ1-2	CASSPLPNFGYTF	TGTGCCAGTTCCCCACTGCCCAATTTTGGCTACACCTTC
.	.	TRBV7-8	TRBJ1-1	CASSLSLNTEAFF	TGTGCCAGCAGCTTATCCCTGAACACTGAAGCTTTCTTT
TRBD2	.	TRBV7-2	TRBJ2-7	CASSSNGLAGVYEQYF	TGTGCCAGCAGCTCCAACGGACTAGCGGGAGTCTACGAGCAGTACTTC